The following is a T cell receptor beta chain sequence with its context. Authors' processing steps: Estimation of nucleated cell counts relied on the amplification of reference gene primers. Sequencing was performed with immunoSEQ multiplex PCR; in TCRdb, only in-frame clones are kept and a portion is missing. V and J calls and clone size are given by that table; D and trimming were obtained from the DNA. In the table there are around 63,000 clones, around 87% of which are singletons. Unmatched junction bases numbered 5, after V lost 6 bases and J lost 0 bases. The germline CDR1 and CDR2 sequences are MNHEY and SMNVEV (reference sequence). The CDR3 extends over 14 amino acids. These data belong to a study of blood T cell repertoires in COVID-19. Turning to the study itself: COVID-19 samples collected from the United States, Italy and Spain covered acute and convalescent phases. PBMCs, B-cell-depleted T cells, or T cells provided the cDNA or gDNA that made up the material.

The sequence was collected from a man aged 55-75 years with acute or convalescent COVID-19. The chain employs TRBV27 and TRBJ2-7, with 7 bases matching TRBD1. The sample taken for sequencing was peripheral blood. The CDR3: CASRRQGNSYEQYF. For the CDR3, the DNA is TGTGCCAGCAGAAGACAGGGAAACTCCTACGAGCAGTACTTC.